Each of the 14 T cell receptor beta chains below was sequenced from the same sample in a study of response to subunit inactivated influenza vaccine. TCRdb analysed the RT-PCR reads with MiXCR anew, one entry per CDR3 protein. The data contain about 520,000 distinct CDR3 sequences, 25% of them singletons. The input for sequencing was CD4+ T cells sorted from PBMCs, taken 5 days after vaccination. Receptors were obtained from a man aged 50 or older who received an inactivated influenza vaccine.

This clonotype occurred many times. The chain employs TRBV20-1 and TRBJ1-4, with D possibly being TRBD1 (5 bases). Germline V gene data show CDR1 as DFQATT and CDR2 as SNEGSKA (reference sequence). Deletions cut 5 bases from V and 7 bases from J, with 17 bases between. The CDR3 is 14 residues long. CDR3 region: CSAPRRDRTEKLFF. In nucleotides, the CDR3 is TGCAGTGCTCCCCGGCGGGACCGGACTGAAAAACTGTTTTTT.

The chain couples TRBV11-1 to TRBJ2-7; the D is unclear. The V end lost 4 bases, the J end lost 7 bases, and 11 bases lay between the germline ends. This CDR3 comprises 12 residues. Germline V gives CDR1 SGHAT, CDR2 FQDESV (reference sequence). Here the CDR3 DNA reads TGTGCCAGCAGCTGTATTGCGAAAGAGCAGTACTTC. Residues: CASSCIAKEQYF.

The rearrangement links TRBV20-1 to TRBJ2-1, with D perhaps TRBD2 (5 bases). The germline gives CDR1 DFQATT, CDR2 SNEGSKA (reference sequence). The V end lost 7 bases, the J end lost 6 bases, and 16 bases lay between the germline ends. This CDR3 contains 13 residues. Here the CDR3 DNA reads TGCAGTGGAGTTCTAGCCTGGGGCAATGAGCAGTTCTTC. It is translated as CSGVLAWGNEQFF.

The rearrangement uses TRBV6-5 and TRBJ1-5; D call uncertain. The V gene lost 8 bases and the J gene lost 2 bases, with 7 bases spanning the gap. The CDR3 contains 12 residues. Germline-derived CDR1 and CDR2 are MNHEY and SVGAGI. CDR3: CASGSRNQPQHF. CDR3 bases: TGTGCCAGCGGCAGTCGCAATCAGCCCCAGCATTTT.

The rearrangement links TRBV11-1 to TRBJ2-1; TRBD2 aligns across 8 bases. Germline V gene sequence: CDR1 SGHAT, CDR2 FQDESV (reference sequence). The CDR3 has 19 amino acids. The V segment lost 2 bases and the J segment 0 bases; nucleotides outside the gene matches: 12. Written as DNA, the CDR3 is TGTGCCAGCAGCTTAATAAAATACGGGGGGGGAAGCTCCTACAATGAGCAGTTCTTC. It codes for CASSLIKYGGGSSYNEQFF.

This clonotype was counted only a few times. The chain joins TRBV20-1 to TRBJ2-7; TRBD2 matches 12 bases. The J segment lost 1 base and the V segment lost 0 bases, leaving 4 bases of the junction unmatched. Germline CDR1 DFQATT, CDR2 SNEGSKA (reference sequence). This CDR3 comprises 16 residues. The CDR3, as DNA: TGCAGTGCTAGAGACGGGACTAGCGGGTTTTCCTACGAGCAGTACTTC. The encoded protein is CSARDGTSGFSYEQYF.

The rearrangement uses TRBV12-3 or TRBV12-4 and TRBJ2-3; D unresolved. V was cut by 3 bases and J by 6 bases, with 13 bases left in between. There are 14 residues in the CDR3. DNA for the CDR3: TGTGCCAGCAGTTTTCTGGCAGGCCGCGATACGCAGTATTTT. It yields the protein CASSFLAGRDTQYF.

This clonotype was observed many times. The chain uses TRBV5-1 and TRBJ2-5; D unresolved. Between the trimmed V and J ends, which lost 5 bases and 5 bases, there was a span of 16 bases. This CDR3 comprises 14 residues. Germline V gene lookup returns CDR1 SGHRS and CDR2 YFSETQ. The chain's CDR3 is CASSTKGSQETQYF. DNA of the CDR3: TGCGCCAGCAGTACCAAAGGATCCCAGGAGACCCAGTACTTC.

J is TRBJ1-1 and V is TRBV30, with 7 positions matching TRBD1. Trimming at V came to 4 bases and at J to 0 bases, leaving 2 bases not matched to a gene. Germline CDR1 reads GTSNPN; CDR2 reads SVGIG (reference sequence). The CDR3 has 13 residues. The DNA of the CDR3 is TGTGCCTGGACGGGACAGATGAACACTGAAGCTTTCTTT. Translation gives CAWTGQMNTEAFF.

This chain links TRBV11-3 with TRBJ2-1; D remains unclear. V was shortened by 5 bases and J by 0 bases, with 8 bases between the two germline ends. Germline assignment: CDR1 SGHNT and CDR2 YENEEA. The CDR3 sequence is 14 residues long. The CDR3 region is CASSGRSSYNEQFF. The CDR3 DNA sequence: TGTGCCAGCAGCGGCAGAAGCTCCTACAATGAGCAGTTCTTC.

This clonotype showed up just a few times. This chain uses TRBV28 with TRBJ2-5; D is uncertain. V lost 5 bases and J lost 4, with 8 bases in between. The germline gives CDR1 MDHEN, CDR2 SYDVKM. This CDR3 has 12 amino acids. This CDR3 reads CASSTRRETQYF. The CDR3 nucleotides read TGTGCCAGCAGTACCCGTCGAGAGACCCAGTACTTC.

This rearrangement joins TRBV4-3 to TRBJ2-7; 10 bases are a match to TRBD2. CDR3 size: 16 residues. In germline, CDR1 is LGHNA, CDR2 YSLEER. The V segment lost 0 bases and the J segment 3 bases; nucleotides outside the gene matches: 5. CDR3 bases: TGCGCCAGCAGCCAAGAGGCTAGCGGGAGATTCTACGAGCAGTACTTC. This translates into CASSQEASGRFYEQYF.

The CDR3 DNA reads TGCGCCAGCAGCTCTGGCGGGGGCCCTATCTACGAGCAGTACTTC. It encodes CASSSGGGPIYEQYF. The chain employs TRBV5-1 and TRBJ2-7; the D gene is possibly TRBD2 (7 bases). This CDR3 comprises 15 residues. The V and J ends lost 3 bases and 3 bases respectively, with 16 bases between them. In germline, CDR1 is SGHRS, CDR2 YFSETQ. The variable domain in full, with the rest retrieved from reference TRBV5-1 and TRBJ2-7, is KAGVTQTPRYLIKTRGQQVTLSCSPISGHRSVSWYQQTPGQGLQFLFEYFSETQRNKGNFPGRFSGRQFSNSRSEMNVSTLELGDSALYLCASSSGGGPIYEQYFGPGTRLTVT.

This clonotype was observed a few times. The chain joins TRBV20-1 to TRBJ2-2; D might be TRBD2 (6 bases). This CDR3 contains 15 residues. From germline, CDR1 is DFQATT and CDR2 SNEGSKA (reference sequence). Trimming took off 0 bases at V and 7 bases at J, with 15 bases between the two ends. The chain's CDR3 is CSARDLRGLVGELFF. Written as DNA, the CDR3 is TGCAGTGCTAGAGATTTGCGGGGATTAGTCGGGGAGCTGTTTTTT.